Below, 18 T cell receptor beta chains from the same sample are listed, as sequenced in a study of yellow fever vaccine responses in identical twins. TCRdb called the RT-PCR reads again in MiXCR, with one record for every CDR3 protein. Of approximately 430 distinct CDR3 sequences in the sample, 55% to 65% are singletons; the top ten hold around 23%. The sample in question was T cells from blood (PBMCs), unsorted or a sorted subset (not recorded which), obtained before or after yellow fever vaccination (not recorded which). The receptors were gathered from a female donor who received the yellow fever vaccine.

Notes on this clonotype: One end of the junction does not line up with germline, which may come from a read error. This chain connects TRBV11-2 to TRBJ2-4, with a possible D match to TRBD1 (6 bases). The CDR3 spans 13 residues. CDR1 is SGHAT, CDR2 FQNNGV, per germline. Written as DNA, the CDR3 is TGTCCCAGCAGCTTAGGGGGTTGGTACATTCAGTACTTC. Residues: CPSSLGGWYIQYF.

The CDR3, as DNA: TGTGCAAGTCGTTGGACAGGGCCCATGAGCACTGAAGCTTTCTTT. Its protein is CASRWTGPMSTEAFF. The V call is TRBV12-2, the J call TRBJ1-1; the DNA was not used to check the table's D call, TRBD1. TRBV12-2 has pseudogene status. This CDR3 spans 15 amino acids.

V and J are TRBV23-1 and TRBJ1-2, with 8 nucleotides matching TRBD1. TRBV23-1 is flagged as an ORF with uncertain function. V lost 11 bases, J lost 2 bases, and 7 bases stayed unmatched. The CDR3 loop spans 13 amino acids. CDR3 region: CARQGQENYGYTF. In nucleotides, the CDR3 is TGCGCCCGCCAGGGACAGGAGAACTATGGCTACACCTTC.

This chain links TRBV6-2 or TRBV6-3 with TRBJ1-1, with D unclear. This CDR3 spans 12 amino acids. The V and J ends lost 2 bases and 6 bases respectively, with 7 bases between them. Germline values: CDR1 MNHEY, CDR2 SVGEGT. The CDR3, as DNA: TGTGCCAGCAGTTACCGTCCCTCTGAAGCTTTCTTT. It encodes CASSYRPSEAFF.

This chain uses TRBV11-1 with TRBJ2-3; TRBD1 matches 7 bases. This CDR3 contains 15 residues. With V trimmed by 5 bases and J by 0 bases, 5 bases remained unmatched. Germline CDR1 is SGHAT and CDR2 is FQDESV (reference sequence). Here the CDR3 reads CASSPRDRSTDTQYF. For the CDR3, the DNA is TGTGCCAGCAGCCCCCGGGACAGAAGCACAGATACGCAGTATTTT.

The CDR3 nucleotides are TGCGCCAGCAGCTTGGGTTTTGCGGGTTTCCAATCTTGGGGAAAACTGTTTTTT. Protein sequence: CASSLGFAGFQSWGKLFF. The genes are TRBV5-1 and TRBJ1-4, with D uncertain. The germline CDR1 and CDR2 sequences are SGHRS and YFSETQ. Trimming removed 0 bases at V and 10 bases at J, with 25 bases between. The CDR3 length is 18 residues. The complete variable domain, with remaining parts taken from reference TRBV5-1 and TRBJ1-4, reads KAGVTQTPRYLIKTRGQQVTLSCSPISGHRSVSWYQQTPGQGLQFLFEYFSETQRNKGNFPGRFSGRQFSNSRSEMNVSTLELGDSALYLCASSLGFAGFQSWGKLFFGSGTQLSVL.

The rearrangement uses TRBV10-3 and TRBJ1-1; D is unresolved. Trimming pared 4 bases from V and 6 bases from J, leaving 15 bases between. The CDR3 has 14 amino acids. Per the germline V gene, CDR1 is ENHRY and CDR2 is SYGVKD. The CDR3 region has the DNA TGTGCCATCAGTGCGGGGTTCGAGGCCTCTGAAGCTTTCTTT. It codes for CAISAGFEASEAFF.

The chain carries TRBV11-2 and TRBJ2-2, with a tentative D call TRBD2 (7 bases). CDR3 length: 16 residues. V shed 1 base and J shed 4 bases, with 13 bases lying between them. Germline V CDR1 and CDR2: SGHAT, FQNNGV. The CDR3 loop is CASSLVRGAGTGELFF. The CDR3 nucleotides read TGTGCCAGCAGCTTAGTACGGGGGGCGGGCACCGGGGAGCTGTTTTTT.

A single count supports this clonotype. The rearrangement links TRBV4-1 to TRBJ1-1; D perhaps matches TRBD1 (5 bases). This CDR3 comprises 14 residues. CDR1 is MGHRA and CDR2 is YSYEKL in the germline V gene. V shed 1 base and J shed 4 bases, with 10 bases lying between them. In DNA, the CDR3 is TGCGCCAGCAGCCAAGTATCGGGGACCACTGAAGCTTTCTTT. It yields the protein CASSQVSGTTEAFF.

Worth noting for this clonotype: The junction does not match germline at one end; this may be a read error. This chain connects TRBV6-5 to TRBJ2-3; D not certain. Germline V gives CDR1 MNHEY, CDR2 SVGAGI. The CDR3 is made up of 12 amino acids. CDR3 protein: CAISYSTDTQYF. The CDR3, as DNA: TGTGCCATCAGTTACAGCACAGATACGCAGTATTTT.

The gene calls are TRBV6-2 or TRBV6-3 and TRBJ1-1; no clear D gene. The CDR3 is made up of 15 amino acids. The germline gives CDR1 MNHEY, CDR2 SVGEGT. The ends were cut back, 7 bases at V and 3 bases at J, with 18 bases in the middle. CDR3 residues: CASNPPGGPYTEAFF. The CDR3, as DNA: TGTGCCAGCAACCCCCCTGGAGGACCGTACACTGAAGCTTTCTTT.

The J gene is TRBJ1-1, the V gene TRBV6-1, with D unclear. The CDR3 extends over 13 amino acids. V gave up 6 bases and J gave up 7 bases, with 15 bases separating them. Germline CDR1 MNHNS, CDR2 SASEGT. The CDR3 spells CASRLKGRIEAFF. CDR3 bases: TGTGCCAGCAGACTAAAAGGACGGATTGAAGCTTTCTTT.

The genes are TRBV10-3 and TRBJ1-4; possibly TRBD1 for D (6 bases). The V gene's germline CDR1 is ENHRY and CDR2 SYGVKD. The CDR3 is 14 residues long. Deletions cut 4 bases from V and 5 bases from J, with 11 bases between. The CDR3 loop is CAISVGQPNEKLFF. The DNA for the CDR3 is TGTGCCATCAGTGTAGGACAGCCCAATGAAAAACTGTTTTTT.

The chain couples TRBV21-1 to TRBJ2-7; the table names TRBD1, a call not compared with the DNA. TRBV21-1 is noted as a pseudogene. CDR3 length equals 15 residues. The CDR3 region is CASSKRFQGRYEQYV. The CDR3 DNA reads TGTGCCAGCAGCAAGAGGTTCCAGGGGAGATACGAGCAGTACGTC.

The rearrangement links TRBV4-3 to TRBJ2-4; D not certain. Germline assignment: CDR1 LGHNA and CDR2 YSLEER. V was trimmed by 0 bases and J by 0 bases, leaving 6 bases between them. The CDR3 is 15 residues long. In nucleotides, the CDR3 is TGCGCCAGCAGCCAAGATGCCTTAGCCAAAAACATTCAGTACTTC. Its translation is CASSQDALAKNIQYF.

This clonotype turned up a few times. The chain couples TRBV23-1 to TRBJ1-6; D may be TRBD1 (5 bases). TRBV23-1 is labeled an ORF, and its function is uncertain. Trimming left V 9 bases short and J 5 bases short, with 14 bases between. This CDR3 spans 14 amino acids. CDR3 sequence reads: CARGGTDNNSPLHF. The CDR3 nucleotides are TGCGCCAGGGGGGGGACGGACAATAATTCACCCCTCCACTTT.

This clonotype was observed a handful of times. CDR3 nucleotides: TGTGCCATCAGCCTTCTCAGTAATGAAAAACTGTTTTTT. Amino acid sequence: CAISLLSNEKLFF. The rearrangement joins TRBV10-3 to TRBJ1-4; D is ambiguous. The CDR3 has 13 residues. Looked up from germline, CDR1 is ENHRY and CDR2 is SYGVKD. Trimming removed 6 bases at V and 4 bases at J, with 9 bases between.

The chain links TRBV23-1 to TRBJ1-5; 10 nucleotides align to TRBD1. TRBV23-1 is given ORF status, its function remaining uncertain. The CDR3 has 15 amino acids. J was trimmed by 4 bases and V by 8 bases; bases with no gene match: 8. CDR3 loop: CASHPPGQGNQPQHF. In DNA, the CDR3 is TGCGCCAGCCATCCCCCGGGACAGGGGAATCAGCCCCAGCATTTT.